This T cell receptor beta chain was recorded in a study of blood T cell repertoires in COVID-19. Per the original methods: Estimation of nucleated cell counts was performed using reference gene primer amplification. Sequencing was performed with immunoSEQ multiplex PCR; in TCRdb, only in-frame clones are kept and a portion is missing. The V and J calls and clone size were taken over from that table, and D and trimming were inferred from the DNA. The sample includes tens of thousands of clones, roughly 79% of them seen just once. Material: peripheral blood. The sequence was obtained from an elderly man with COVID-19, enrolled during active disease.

The CDR3 spells CASSFSGFPGNTIYF. In DNA form, the CDR3 reads TGCGCCAGCAGCTTTTCAGGCTTCCCTGGAAACACCATATATTTT. V usage is TRBV5-1 and J usage is TRBJ1-3; D gene ambiguous. There are 15 residues in the CDR3. Germline V gene sequence: CDR1 SGHRS, CDR2 YFSETQ. Trimming shortened V by 2 bases and J by 2 bases, and 11 bases separated the two germline ends.